Sequencing of this T cell receptor beta chain was carried out in a study of T cells in Graves' hyperthyroidism and ophthalmopathy (dated by TCRdb to about 2019). About the full investigation: Peripheral blood samples were taken at the time of initial diagnosis, prior to any treatment. To identify distinguishing TCR V-J signatures, a discovery cohort of 100 patients was used, comprising 43 with Graves' ophthalmopathy and 57 with stable Graves' hyperthyroidism. Whether ophthalmopathy could be predicted prospectively was tested in an independent validation cohort made up of about 18 hyperthyroidism patients plus 17 patients who later progressed to ophthalmopathy. The 80 to 100 discovery patients were randomly divided into training and test sets at a 7:3 ratio. In more than five Graves' hyperthyroidism patients, the study also compared T-cell repertoires from thyroid tissue with T-cell repertoires from blood. After sampling, hyperthyroidism patients received methimazole starting at 30 mg daily, and ophthalmopathy patients received high-dose intravenous methylprednisolone. The paper describes TCR Vbeta CDR3 sequencing of about 140 peripheral blood samples, made up of roughly 40 ophthalmopathy patients, roughly 75 hyperthyroidism patients and about 17 progressor patients. The investigation overall reported the following: A model built on a 13 V-J signature distinguished ophthalmopathy from stable hyperthyroidism, reaching around 88% sensitivity and 81.08% specificity in cross-validation and 80%/75% in testing. Blood samples also contained most of the expanded thyroid clonotypes (frequency above 0.001), which suggests that blood repertoires may reflect thyroid immune responses. Sample size was not statistically predetermined, and investigators were not blinded to group allocation. In validation, the model predicted progression to ophthalmopathy with roughly 66% sensitivity and around 72% specificity, a median of 6.5 months before onset.

From the cysteine through the phenylalanine, the CDR3 covers 14 amino acids. Solely the CDR3 DNA is kept, with 42 bases framed from the first base. Relative to germline, V is 3 bases shorter and J is 7 bases shorter, with 16 bases between their ends. Sequences DFQATT (CDR1) and SNEGSKA (CDR2) are obtained from the germline V gene (reference sequence). In the ophthalmopathy patients, disease was moderately to severely active, with a Clinical Activity Score of 3 or more, a NOSPECS grade of 4 or more, and a duration of less than 3 months. Exclusion was applied to patients with uncontrolled infections, other autoimmune diseases, pregnancy or lactation. Diagnoses relied on clinical symptoms, serum thyroxine and TRAb, thyroid ultrasound and orbital computed tomography. PBMCs were isolated from 10 ml of fresh peripheral blood by Ficoll-Paque density gradient centrifugation. Total RNA was extracted using Trizol reagent, and RNA quality was assessed on an Agilent 2100 Bioanalyzer.

Of note for this clonotype: The antigen it binds to is not known. No qualities accompany the bases; no much larger clone lies one base away.

The TCR beta CDR3 regions were amplified from the RNA transcripts. For the first round of RT-PCR on the TCR CDR3, the HTBI primer set was used together with the Qiagen OneStep RT-PCR kit. Libraries were constructed in a second round of multiplex PCR, after which size selection and purification were performed. Sequencing of the libraries was done on an Illumina HiSeq2000 using paired-end 100 bp reads. Per the original workflow: Raw data were processed with SOAPnuke, discarding reads with adapters, uncalled bases, mean Phred below 15, or no exact constant-primer or identifier match. High-quality paired reads were merged with COPE v1.2.5, and unique nucleotide sequences were defined as clonotypes. MiTCR v1.1 was used to align the clonotypes against IMGT TRBV, TRBD and TRBJ reference segments. Analysis was restricted to V-J combinations with a frequency above 0.0001, which covered 99% to 99.2% of repertoires. The TCS score was defined as F50 (clonal expansion) divided by E x V (chaos), with BLOSUM62-based TCRdist calculated between CDR3 peptides within each V-J. Welch's t-statistics and random forest reduced roughly 540 V-J features to 13, which were used in a naive Bayes classifier (R e1071). TCRdb reprocessed the public reads (quality trimming at Q25 with fastp, clone calling with MiXCR) and kept in-frame beta chains. Each entry is one CDR3 protein sequence, shown with its most common DNA and genes. TCRdb, not the authors, supplied the V and J calls. For this sample the table gives over 500,000 distinct CDR3 sequences, of which about a sixth were detected only once. Roughly 15% of the sample lies in the top ten.

Sequenced input: blood. Here the chain combines TRBV20-1 and TRBJ2-1; tentative D gene TRBD2, with 6 bases matching. The TCR sequence derives from a woman aged 18-29 years with Graves' ophthalmopathy. The base sequence is TGCAGTGCTAGCCCGGGAGTGGATAAGAATGAGCAGTTCTTC. Its protein reads: CSASPGVDKNEQFF.